These T cell receptor beta chains were read from a single sample in a study of T cells in Graves' hyperthyroidism and ophthalmopathy. Using its own MiXCR run on the multiplex PCR reads, TCRdb lists one record per CDR3 protein. The data show roughly 800,000 distinct CDR3 sequences, 38% seen once. The sequencing input was blood. These receptors originate from a man aged 18 to 29 with Graves' hyperthyroidism. Both conserved end residues are part of each CDR3. The D gene is left open where the match is weak. Not every row has a clone size; where given, it reads once, few, many or a size class.

d_call clone_size j_call v_call cdr3_nt cdr3_aa
- few TRBJ2-2 TRBV9 TGTGCCAGCAGCGTAGCTACGGGGGCGAACACCGGGGAGCTGTTTTTT CASSVATGANTGELFF
- many TRBJ1-1 TRBV20-1 TGCAGTGTAAACCTTAAGGGAGGGCACACTGAAGCTTTCTTT CSVNLKGGHTEAFF
TRBD2 few TRBJ2-7 TRBV7-2 TGTGCCAGCAGCTTAAAGTCTGCGGGGGGCGCCCTCTACGAGCAGTACTTC CASSLKSAGGALYEQYF
- - TRBJ1-2 TRBV9 TGTGCCAGCAGCCAAGATTGGGCGGGTGGCTACACCTTC CASSQDWAGGYTF
TRBD1 few TRBJ2-7 TRBV15 TGTGCCACCAGCAGGGGGACAGTCCCCTACGAGCAGTACTTC CATSRGTVPYEQYF
TRBD2 many TRBJ2-5 TRBV25-1 TGTGCCAGCAGTGATGCCCTAGCGGGCCCCCAAGAGACCCAGTACTTC CASSDALAGPQETQYF
- few TRBJ2-6 TRBV12-3/TRBV12-4 TGTGCCAGCAACCAGGGGTCTGGGGCCAACGTCCTGACTTTC CASNQGSGANVLTF
- - TRBJ1-5 TRBV7-9 TGTGCCAGCAGCTTAGCAGGAATCAATCAGCCCCAGCATTTT CASSLAGINQPQHF
- - TRBJ2-2 TRBV10-3 TGTGCCAGCTTAGGACCGTATGCCGGGGAGCTGTTTTTT CASLGPYAGELFF
- - TRBJ2-3 TRBV29-1 TGCAGCGTTGACGCAGACTCCACAGATACGCAGTATTTT CSVDADSTDTQYF
- - TRBJ2-2 TRBV14 TGTGCCAGCAGCCAAGATCGGCCCGGGGAGCTGTTTTTT CASSQDRPGELFF